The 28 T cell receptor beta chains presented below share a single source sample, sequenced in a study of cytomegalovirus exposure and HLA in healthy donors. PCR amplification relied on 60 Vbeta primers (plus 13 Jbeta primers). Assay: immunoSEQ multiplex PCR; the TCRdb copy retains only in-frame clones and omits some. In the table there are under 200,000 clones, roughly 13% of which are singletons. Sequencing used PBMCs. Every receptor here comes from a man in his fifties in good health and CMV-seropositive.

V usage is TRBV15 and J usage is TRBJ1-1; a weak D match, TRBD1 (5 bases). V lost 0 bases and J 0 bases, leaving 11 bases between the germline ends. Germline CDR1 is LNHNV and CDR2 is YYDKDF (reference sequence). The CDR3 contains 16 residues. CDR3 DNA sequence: TGTGCCACCAGCAGAGATCGGGGGGTTATGAACACTGAAGCTTTCTTT. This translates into CATSRDRGVMNTEAFF.

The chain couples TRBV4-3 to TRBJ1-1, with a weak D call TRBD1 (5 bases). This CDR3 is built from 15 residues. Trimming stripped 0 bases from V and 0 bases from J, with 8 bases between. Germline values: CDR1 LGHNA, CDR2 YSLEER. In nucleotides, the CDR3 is TGCGCCAGCAGCCAAGAAGGGGCGATGAACACTGAAGCTTTCTTT. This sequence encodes CASSQEGAMNTEAFF.

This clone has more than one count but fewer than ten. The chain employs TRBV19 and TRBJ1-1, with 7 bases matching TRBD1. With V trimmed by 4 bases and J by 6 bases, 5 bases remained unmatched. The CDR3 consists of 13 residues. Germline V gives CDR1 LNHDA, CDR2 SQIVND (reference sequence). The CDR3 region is CASSRRGRPEAFF. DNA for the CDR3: TGTGCCAGTAGTAGGAGGGGGCGTCCTGAAGCTTTCTTT.

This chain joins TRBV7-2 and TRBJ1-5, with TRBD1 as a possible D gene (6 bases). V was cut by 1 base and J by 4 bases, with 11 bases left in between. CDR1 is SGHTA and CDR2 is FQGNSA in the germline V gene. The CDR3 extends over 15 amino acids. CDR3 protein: CASSLGTVRNQPQHF. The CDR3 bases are TGTGCCAGCAGCTTAGGGACAGTAAGGAATCAGCCCCAGCATTTT. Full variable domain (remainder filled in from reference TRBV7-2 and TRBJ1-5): GAGVSQSPSNKVTEKGKDVELRCDPISGHTALYWYRQSLGQGLEFLIYFQGNSAPDKSGLPSDRFSAERTGGSVSTLTIQRTQQEDSAVYLCASSLGTVRNQPQHFGDGTRLSIL.

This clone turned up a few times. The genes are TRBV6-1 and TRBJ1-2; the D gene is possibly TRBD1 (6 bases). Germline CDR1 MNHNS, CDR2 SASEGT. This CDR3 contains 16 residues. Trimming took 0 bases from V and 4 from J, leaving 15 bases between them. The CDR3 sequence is CASSEAPGGGLYGYTF. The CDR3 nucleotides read TGTGCCAGCAGTGAAGCGCCGGGGGGCGGTCTCTATGGCTACACCTTC.

The CDR3 DNA reads TGTGCCAGCAGTGACTCGGGGGGTAATGGCTACACCTTC. It is translated as CASSDSGGNGYTF. The chain uses TRBV6-4 and TRBJ1-2; weak D call: TRBD1 (5 bases). V was clipped by 0 bases and J by 6 bases, with 8 bases between them. Germline V CDR1 and CDR2: MRHNA, SNTAGT. The CDR3 extends over 13 amino acids.

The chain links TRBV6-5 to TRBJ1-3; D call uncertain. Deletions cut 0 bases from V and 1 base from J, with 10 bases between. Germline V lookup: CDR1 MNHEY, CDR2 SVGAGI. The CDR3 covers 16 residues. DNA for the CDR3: TGTGCCAGCAGTTACTCATTAGAGGGTTCTGGAAACACCATATATTTT. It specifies CASSYSLEGSGNTIYF.

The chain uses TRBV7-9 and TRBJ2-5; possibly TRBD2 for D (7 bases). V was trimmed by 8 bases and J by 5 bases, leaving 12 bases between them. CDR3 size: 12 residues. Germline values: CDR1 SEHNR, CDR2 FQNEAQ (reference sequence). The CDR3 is CASLKGGETQYF. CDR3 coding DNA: TGTGCCAGCCTAAAGGGGGGGGAGACCCAGTACTTC.

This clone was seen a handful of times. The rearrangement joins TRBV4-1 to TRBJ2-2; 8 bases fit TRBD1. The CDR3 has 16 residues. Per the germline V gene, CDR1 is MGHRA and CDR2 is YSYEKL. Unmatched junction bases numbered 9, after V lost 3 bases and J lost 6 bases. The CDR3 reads CASSHIGQGPAGELFF. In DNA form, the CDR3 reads TGCGCCAGCAGCCACATAGGACAGGGACCTGCCGGGGAGCTGTTTTTT.

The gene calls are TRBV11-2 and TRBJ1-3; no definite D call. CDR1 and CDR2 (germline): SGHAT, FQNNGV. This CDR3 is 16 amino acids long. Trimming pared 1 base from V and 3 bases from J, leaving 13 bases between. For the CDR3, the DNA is TGTGCCAGCAGCTTAGTACTGTCCAGGCTTGGAAACACCATATATTTT. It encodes CASSLVLSRLGNTIYF.

In DNA, the CDR3 is TGTGCCAGCAGCCCACCGGGACAGGGGTCTAACTATGGCTACACCTTC. The encoded protein is CASSPPGQGSNYGYTF. This chain connects TRBV12-1 to TRBJ1-2; the D call TRBD1 from the table was never checked on the DNA. TRBV12-1 has pseudogene status. The CDR3 runs 16 residues.

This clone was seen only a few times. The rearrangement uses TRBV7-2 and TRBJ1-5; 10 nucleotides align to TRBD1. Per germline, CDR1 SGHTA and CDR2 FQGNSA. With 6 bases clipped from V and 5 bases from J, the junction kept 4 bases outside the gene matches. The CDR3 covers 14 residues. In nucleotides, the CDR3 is TGTGCCAGCAGTTTCGACAGGGGGCATCAGCCCCAGCATTTT. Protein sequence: CASSFDRGHQPQHF.

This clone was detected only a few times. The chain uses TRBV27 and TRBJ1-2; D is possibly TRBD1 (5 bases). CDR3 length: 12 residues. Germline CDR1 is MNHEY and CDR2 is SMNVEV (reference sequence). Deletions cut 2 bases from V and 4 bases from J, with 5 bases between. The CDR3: CASSLQGYGYTF. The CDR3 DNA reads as TGTGCCAGCAGTTTACAGGGCTATGGCTACACCTTC.

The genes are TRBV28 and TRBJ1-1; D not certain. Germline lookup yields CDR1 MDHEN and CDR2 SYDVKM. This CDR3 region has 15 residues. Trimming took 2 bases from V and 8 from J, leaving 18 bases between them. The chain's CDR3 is CASSLLLAGIGEAFF. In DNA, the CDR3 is TGTGCCAGCAGTTTACTCCTAGCAGGAATCGGGGAAGCTTTCTTT.

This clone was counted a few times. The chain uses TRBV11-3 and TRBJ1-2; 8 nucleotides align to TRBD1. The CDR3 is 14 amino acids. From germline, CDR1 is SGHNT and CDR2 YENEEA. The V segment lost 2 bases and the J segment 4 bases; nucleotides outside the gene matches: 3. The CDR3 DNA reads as TGTGCCAGCAGCTTACGACAGGGGTTCTATGGCTACACCTTC. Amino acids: CASSLRQGFYGYTF.

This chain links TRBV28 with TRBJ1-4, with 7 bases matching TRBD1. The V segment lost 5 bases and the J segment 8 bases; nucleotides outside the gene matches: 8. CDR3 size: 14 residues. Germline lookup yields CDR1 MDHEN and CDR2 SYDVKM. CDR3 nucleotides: TGTGCCAGCAGTCTGACAGGGTTTCGAGAAAAACTGTTTTTT. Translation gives CASSLTGFREKLFF.

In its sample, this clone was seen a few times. CDR3 in DNA: TGTGCCAGCATCAGAGGGGGCAGGGGGTCCGGGAATTCACCCCTCCACTTT. Amino acid sequence: CASIRGGRGSGNSPLHF. This chain joins TRBV7-8 and TRBJ1-6; 7 nucleotides agree with TRBD1. The CDR3 extends over 17 amino acids. Germline trimming cut 7 bases from V and 7 bases from J; bases unmatched to any gene: 16. CDR1 SGHVS and CDR2 FQNEAQ come from the germline V gene.

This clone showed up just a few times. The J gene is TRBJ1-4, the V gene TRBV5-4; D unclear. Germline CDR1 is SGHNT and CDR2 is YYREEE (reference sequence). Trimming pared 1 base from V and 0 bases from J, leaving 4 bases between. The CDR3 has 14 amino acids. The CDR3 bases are TGTGCCAGCAGCTTGCGGTCAACTAATGAAAAACTGTTTTTT. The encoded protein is CASSLRSTNEKLFF.

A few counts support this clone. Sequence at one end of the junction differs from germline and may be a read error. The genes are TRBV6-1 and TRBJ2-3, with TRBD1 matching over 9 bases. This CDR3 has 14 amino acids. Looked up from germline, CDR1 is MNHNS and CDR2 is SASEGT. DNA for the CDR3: TGTGCCAGTACAGGGGGCTATGGCACAGATACGCGGTATTTT. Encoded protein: CASTGGYGTDTRYF.

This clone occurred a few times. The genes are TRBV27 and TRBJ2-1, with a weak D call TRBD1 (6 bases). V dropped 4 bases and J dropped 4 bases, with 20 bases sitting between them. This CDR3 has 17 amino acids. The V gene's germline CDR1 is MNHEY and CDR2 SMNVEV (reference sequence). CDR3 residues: CASSSPPGAKPYNEQFF. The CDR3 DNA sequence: TGTGCCAGCAGTTCCCCCCCAGGGGCTAAGCCTTACAATGAGCAGTTCTTC.

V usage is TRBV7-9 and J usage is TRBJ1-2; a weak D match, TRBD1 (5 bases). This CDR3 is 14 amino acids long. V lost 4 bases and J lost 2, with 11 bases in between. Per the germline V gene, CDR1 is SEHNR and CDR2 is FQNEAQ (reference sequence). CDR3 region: CASSSSGGNYGYTF. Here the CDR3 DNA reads TGTGCCAGCAGCTCGTCGGGGGGGAACTATGGCTACACCTTC.

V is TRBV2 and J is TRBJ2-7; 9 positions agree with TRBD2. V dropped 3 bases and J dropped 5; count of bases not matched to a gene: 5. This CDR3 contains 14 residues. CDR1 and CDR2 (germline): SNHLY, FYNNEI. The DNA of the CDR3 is TGTGCCAGCAGTGAGGATAGCGGGGGTCACGAGCAGTACTTC. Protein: CASSEDSGGHEQYF.

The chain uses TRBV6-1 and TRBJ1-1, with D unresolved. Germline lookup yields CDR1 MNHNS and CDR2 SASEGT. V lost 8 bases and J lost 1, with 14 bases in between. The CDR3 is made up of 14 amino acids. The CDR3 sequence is CASPSSTGNTEAFF. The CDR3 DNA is TGTGCCAGCCCCAGCTCCACGGGGAACACTGAAGCTTTCTTT.

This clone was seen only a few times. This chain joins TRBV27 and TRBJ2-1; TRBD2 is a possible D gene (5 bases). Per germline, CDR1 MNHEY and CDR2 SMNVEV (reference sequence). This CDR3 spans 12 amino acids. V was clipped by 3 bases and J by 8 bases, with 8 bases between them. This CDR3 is CASSFSGDEQFF. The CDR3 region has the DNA TGTGCCAGCAGTTTTTCCGGGGATGAGCAGTTCTTC.

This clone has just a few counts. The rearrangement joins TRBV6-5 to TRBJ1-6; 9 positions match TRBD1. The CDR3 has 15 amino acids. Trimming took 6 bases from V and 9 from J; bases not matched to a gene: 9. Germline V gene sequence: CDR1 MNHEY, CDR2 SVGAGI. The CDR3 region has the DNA TGTGCCAGCAGCGTACAGGGGGCAAAAAGTTCACCCCTCCACTTT. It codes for CASSVQGAKSSPLHF.

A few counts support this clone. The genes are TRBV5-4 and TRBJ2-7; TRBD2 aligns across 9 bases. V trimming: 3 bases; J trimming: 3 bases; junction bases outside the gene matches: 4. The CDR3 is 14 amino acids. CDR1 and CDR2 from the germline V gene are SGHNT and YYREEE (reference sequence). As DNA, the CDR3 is TGTGCCAGCAGCTCTACGCGGGGGGGCTACGAGCAGTACTTC. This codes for CASSSTRGGYEQYF.

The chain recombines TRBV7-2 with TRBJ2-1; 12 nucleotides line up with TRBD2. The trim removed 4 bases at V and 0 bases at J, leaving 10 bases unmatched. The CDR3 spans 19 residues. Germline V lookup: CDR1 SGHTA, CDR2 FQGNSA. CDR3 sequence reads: CASSWRLAGATSSYNEQFF. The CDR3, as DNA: TGTGCCAGCAGCTGGAGACTAGCGGGGGCTACTAGCTCCTACAATGAGCAGTTCTTC.

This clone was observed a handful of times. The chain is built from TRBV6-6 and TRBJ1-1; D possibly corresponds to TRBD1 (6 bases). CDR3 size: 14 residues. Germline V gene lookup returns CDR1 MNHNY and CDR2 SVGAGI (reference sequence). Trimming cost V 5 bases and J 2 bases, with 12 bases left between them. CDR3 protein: CASSKRTANTEAFF. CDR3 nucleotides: TGTGCCAGCAGTAAGAGGACAGCTAACACTGAAGCTTTCTTT.